This T cell receptor beta chain was recovered during a study of response to subunit inactivated influenza vaccine (dated by TCRdb to the late 2010s). In terms of the full investigation: Deep quantitative T cell receptor repertoire profiling was used in the study to track responses to a trivalent subunit inactivated influenza vaccine. General study outcomes and caveats: The authors proposed that each seasonal influenza vaccination may bring in only a limited number of new T cells.

The library was obtained by RT-PCR. Reads for this sample came from an Illumina HiSeq 2500. The public sequencing data were trimmed at Q25 with fastp and processed into clonotypes with MiXCR by TCRdb, which kept only in-frame beta chains. Every distinct CDR3 protein forms one entry, paired with its most common genes and DNA. Recorded for this sample are around 570,000 distinct CDR3 sequences; about 11% of them occurred a single time. 9.5% to 12% of the sample goes to the ten largest clones. The CDR3 goes from the cysteine to the phenylalanine over 14 residues. Here the CDR3 DNA is all that survives: 42 bases in frame from base 1. The germline V gene (reference sequence) sets CDR1 to MNHEY and CDR2 to SMNVEV. V drops 3 bases and J drops 1 base, leaving 9 bases in between. This clonotype was counted many times. The target of this receptor is not known. Within one base of it there is no much larger clone, and no base qualities were kept.

A further study also used this sample, focusing on T cells expressing NK-cell markers. As noted in the second study: The TCR beta cDNA libraries were made using 5'RACE template switching, a step that added both a universal primer site and unique molecular identifiers. In sorted CD3+CD56+NKG2C+, CD3+CD56+NKG2C- and CD3+CD56-NKG2C+ T-cell subsets from several donors, TCR beta-chain repertoires were profiled. Among the eight sequenced donors, seven were HCMV-seropositive and one was HCMV-seronegative. To restrict sorting to alphabetaTCR-expressing T cells, an anti-gammadeltaTCR antibody was added in several experiments. In roughly 6 donors, the dominant CD3+CD56+NKG2C+ clonotypes ranked among the top 10 CD8+ clonotypes, making up about 1.0-7.5% of CD8+ T cells. Those dominant clonotypes were again the most abundant among CD3+CD56-NKG2C+ cells in a handful of donors, at about 25-60.1%. Whether the expanded NKG2C-expressing T cell clones were specific for HCMV antigens remained unclear. All eight donors whose samples were sequenced were randomly selected healthy volunteers, three of them men and five women. To determine HCMV serostatus, a commercial ELISA kit was used to detect HCMV-specific IgG in serum. Ficoll density gradient centrifugation was used to isolate peripheral blood mononuclear cells from blood. Bulk peripheral blood T-cell repertoires were additionally sequenced from unsorted PBMC for several donors. Priming for cDNA synthesis came from the TCR beta constant segment, and two successive PCR amplification steps followed. Sequencing of the libraries produced 2 x 150 bp reads on Illumina HiSeq 2000/2500, MiSeq or NextSeq. MIGEC handled demultiplexing of the reads and grouping by UMI, while MiTCR was used to assemble and quantify clonotypes. To remove erroneous sequences, TCR cDNA sequences were retained only when supported by two or more reads. Downstream repertoire analysis used the tcR package, and clonotypes were matched across fractions by CDR3 nucleotide sequence plus V segment. VDJmatch was used to annotate antigen specificity against VDJdb, with one amino acid substitution in CDR3 allowed.

The specimen was PBMCs from blood, collected on the day of vaccination. The receptor was isolated from a man in his fifties who received an inactivated influenza vaccine. Donor details come from another sample of the same person, matched by shared clones. The chain couples TRBV27 to TRBJ1-1; possibly the D gene is TRBD1, per 5 matching bases. The CDR3 reads CASSFVGTNTEAFF. The DNA is TGTGCCAGCAGTTTCGTAGGGACGAACACTGAAGCTTTCTTT.